Listed below are T cell receptor beta chains from one sample, sequenced in a study of vaccination and CD4 T cells after COVID-19. Their recognized antigens are unknown. TCRdb re-derived calls from the PCR reads in MiXCR, one entry per CDR3 protein. The data contain under 25,000 distinct CDR3 sequences, roughly 70% of them singletons. Sequencing input: CD4+ T cells from blood, cultured in vitro. The source is a human donor who had recovered from COVID-19. Both conserved end residues are part of each CDR3. The order of the fields is J gene, V gene, clone size, D gene, CDR3 protein, CDR3 DNA. A D gene is named only where the DNA matches it firmly. Rows give clone size only sometimes, using once, few, many, or a class for an expanded clone.

J gene: TRBJ1-2; V gene: TRBV6-2/TRBV6-3; clone size: NA; D gene: NA; CDR3 protein: CASSYPGKKSAYTF; CDR3 DNA: TGTGCCAGCAGTTACCCAGGGAAGAAGTCTGCCTACACCTTC
J gene: TRBJ1-5; V gene: TRBV12-3/TRBV12-4; clone size: NA; D gene: NA; CDR3 protein: CASSFNREEPQHF; CDR3 DNA: TGTGCCAGCAGTTTTAACAGGGAAGAGCCCCAGCATTTT
J gene: TRBJ1-5; V gene: TRBV20-1; clone size: NA; D gene: NA; CDR3 protein: CSARFSGQPQHF; CDR3 DNA: TGCAGTGCTAGATTCTCGGGGCAGCCCCAGCATTTT
J gene: TRBJ2-5; V gene: TRBV15; clone size: few; D gene: TRBD1; CDR3 protein: CATSRVMRTGQETQYF; CDR3 DNA: TGTGCCACCAGCAGAGTGATGCGGACAGGGCAAGAGACCCAGTACTTC
J gene: TRBJ2-2; V gene: TRBV27; clone size: NA; D gene: TRBD2; CDR3 protein: CASSDGLAGWTGELFF; CDR3 DNA: TGTGCCAGCAGTGACGGACTAGCGGGATGGACCGGGGAGCTGTTTTTT
J gene: TRBJ1-1; V gene: TRBV11-3; clone size: once; D gene: NA; CDR3 protein: CASSSSENTEAFF; CDR3 DNA: TGTGCCAGCAGCTCGTCGGAGAACACTGAAGCTTTCTTT
J gene: TRBJ2-3; V gene: TRBV20-1; clone size: NA; D gene: TRBD1; CDR3 protein: CSARGPGGIEYF; CDR3 DNA: TGCAGTGCTAGAGGTCCAGGGGGAATTGAGTATTTT
J gene: TRBJ2-2; V gene: TRBV6-2/TRBV6-3; clone size: few; D gene: TRBD2; CDR3 protein: CASTREIETGELFF; CDR3 DNA: TGTGCCAGCACGCGGGAGATCGAAACCGGGGAGCTGTTTTTT
J gene: TRBJ2-3; V gene: TRBV28; clone size: NA; D gene: NA; CDR3 protein: CASSLGGASTDTQYF; CDR3 DNA: TGTGCCAGCAGTTTGGGGGGCGCCTCCACAGATACGCAGTATTTT
J gene: TRBJ2-7; V gene: TRBV7-2; clone size: NA; D gene: TRBD1; CDR3 protein: CASSPRQGAEYF; CDR3 DNA: TGTGCCAGCAGCCCCCGACAGGGGGCAGAGTACTTC
J gene: TRBJ2-7; V gene: TRBV30; clone size: NA; D gene: NA; CDR3 protein: CAWSPLRDSSYEQYF; CDR3 DNA: TGTGCCTGGAGCCCACTGCGGGACAGCTCCTACGAGCAGTACTTC
J gene: TRBJ1-5; V gene: TRBV24-1; clone size: NA; D gene: NA; CDR3 protein: CATSDSGAQPQHF; CDR3 DNA: TGTGCCACCAGTGATTCCGGGGCTCAGCCCCAGCATTTT
J gene: TRBJ2-3; V gene: TRBV6-4; clone size: NA; D gene: TRBD1; CDR3 protein: CASSDGTGTDTQYF; CDR3 DNA: TGTGCCAGCAGTGACGGGACAGGGACAGATACGCAGTATTTT
J gene: TRBJ1-4; V gene: TRBV29-1; clone size: NA; D gene: NA; CDR3 protein: CSVEDSRYGEKLFF; CDR3 DNA: TGCAGCGTTGAAGATTCGCGCTATGGTGAAAAACTGTTTTTT
J gene: TRBJ2-3; V gene: TRBV24-1; clone size: NA; D gene: NA; CDR3 protein: CATRSGGDRTDTQYF; CDR3 DNA: TGTGCCACCAGATCGGGCGGGGATCGCACAGATACGCAGTATTTT
J gene: TRBJ2-7; V gene: TRBV24-1; clone size: NA; D gene: NA; CDR3 protein: CATSAWGYEQYF; CDR3 DNA: TGTGCCACCAGTGCCTGGGGGTACGAGCAGTACTTC
J gene: TRBJ2-7; V gene: TRBV5-6; clone size: NA; D gene: TRBD2; CDR3 protein: CASSLAWASGSHEQYF; CDR3 DNA: TGTGCCAGCAGCTTGGCCTGGGCTAGCGGGAGTCACGAGCAGTACTTC
J gene: TRBJ1-1; V gene: TRBV19; clone size: NA; D gene: TRBD1; CDR3 protein: CASKFGQGAARTEAFF; CDR3 DNA: TGTGCCAGTAAATTTGGACAGGGGGCGGCCCGGACTGAAGCTTTCTTT
J gene: TRBJ2-7; V gene: TRBV27; clone size: NA; D gene: NA; CDR3 protein: CASRVQVSYEQYF; CDR3 DNA: TGTGCCAGCAGAGTACAGGTTTCCTACGAGCAGTACTTC
J gene: TRBJ1-5; V gene: TRBV6-1; clone size: NA; D gene: NA; CDR3 protein: CASSEETGLSNQPQHF; CDR3 DNA: TGTGCCAGCAGTGAAGAAACAGGCTTGAGCAATCAGCCCCAGCATTTT
J gene: TRBJ1-1; V gene: TRBV4-1; clone size: NA; D gene: NA; CDR3 protein: CASSQDRDLPEAFF; CDR3 DNA: TGCGCCAGCAGCCAAGATCGGGACTTACCTGAAGCTTTCTTT
J gene: TRBJ1-5; V gene: TRBV29-1; clone size: NA; D gene: TRBD1; CDR3 protein: CSVGQGFNQPQHF; CDR3 DNA: TGCAGCGTTGGACAGGGTTTCAATCAGCCCCAGCATTTT
J gene: TRBJ2-6; V gene: TRBV27; clone size: few; D gene: TRBD1; CDR3 protein: CASRGQGAGANVLTF; CDR3 DNA: TGTGCCAGCCGGGGACAGGGGGCTGGGGCCAACGTCCTGACTTTC
J gene: TRBJ1-5; V gene: TRBV23-1; clone size: NA; D gene: NA; CDR3 protein: CASSKGGGPRGQPQHF; CDR3 DNA: TGCGCCAGCAGTAAGGGCGGTGGGCCAAGGGGACAGCCCCAGCATTTT
J gene: TRBJ2-3; V gene: TRBV7-9; clone size: NA; D gene: NA; CDR3 protein: CASSPAPRSVADTQYF; CDR3 DNA: TGTGCCAGCAGCCCAGCCCCCCGTTCAGTAGCAGATACGCAGTATTTT
J gene: TRBJ1-1; V gene: TRBV20-1; clone size: NA; D gene: NA; CDR3 protein: CSARGRGRAEAFF; CDR3 DNA: TGCAGTGCTAGAGGCAGGGGCAGGGCTGAAGCTTTCTTT
J gene: TRBJ1-4; V gene: TRBV28; clone size: NA; D gene: NA; CDR3 protein: CASSLYDDTNEKLFF; CDR3 DNA: TGTGCCAGCAGTTTATATGACGACACTAATGAAAAACTGTTTTTT
J gene: TRBJ2-5; V gene: TRBV23-1; clone size: few; D gene: NA; CDR3 protein: CASSRLRGFQETQYF; CDR3 DNA: TGCGCCAGCAGTCGCCTAAGGGGGTTCCAAGAGACCCAGTACTTC
J gene: TRBJ1-4; V gene: TRBV20-1; clone size: NA; D gene: TRBD1; CDR3 protein: CSATNGDRFNNEKLFF; CDR3 DNA: TGCAGTGCTACAAACGGGGACAGATTCAATAATGAAAAACTGTTTTTT
J gene: TRBJ1-6; V gene: TRBV6-1; clone size: few; D gene: NA; CDR3 protein: CASSGPHGSPLHF; CDR3 DNA: TGTGCCAGCTCAGGGCCCCATGGTTCACCCCTCCACTTT
J gene: TRBJ1-6; V gene: TRBV5-1; clone size: NA; D gene: TRBD1; CDR3 protein: CASSPGQGWQSPLHF; CDR3 DNA: TGCGCCAGCAGCCCCGGACAGGGATGGCAATCACCCCTCCACTTT
J gene: TRBJ1-1; V gene: TRBV19; clone size: NA; D gene: NA; CDR3 protein: CASSIPGTNTEAFF; CDR3 DNA: TGTGCCAGTAGTATCCCGGGGACGAACACTGAAGCTTTCTTT
J gene: TRBJ2-2; V gene: TRBV6-5; clone size: NA; D gene: NA; CDR3 protein: CASSYSGEVGTGELFF; CDR3 DNA: TGTGCCAGCAGTTACTCTGGAGAAGTTGGCACCGGGGAGCTGTTTTTT
J gene: TRBJ1-2; V gene: TRBV24-1; clone size: NA; D gene: TRBD1; CDR3 protein: CATGQGAGYTF; CDR3 DNA: TGTGCCACCGGTCAGGGGGCTGGCTACACCTTC
J gene: TRBJ2-5; V gene: TRBV24-1; clone size: few; D gene: TRBD2; CDR3 protein: CATSAGSGLALETQYF; CDR3 DNA: TGTGCCACCAGTGCCGGGTCGGGACTAGCTTTAGAGACCCAGTACTTC
J gene: TRBJ1-2; V gene: TRBV19; clone size: NA; D gene: NA; CDR3 protein: CASSITATAYGYTF; CDR3 DNA: TGTGCCAGTAGTATAACCGCGACAGCCTATGGCTACACCTTC
J gene: TRBJ1-2; V gene: TRBV12-3/TRBV12-4; clone size: few; D gene: NA; CDR3 protein: CATGGGANYGYTF; CDR3 DNA: TGTGCCACCGGAGGGGGAGCTAACTATGGCTACACCTTC
J gene: TRBJ2-5; V gene: TRBV18; clone size: NA; D gene: NA; CDR3 protein: CASSPGLQETQYF; CDR3 DNA: TGTGCCAGCTCACCAGGCCTCCAAGAGACCCAGTACTTC
J gene: TRBJ1-5; V gene: TRBV20-1; clone size: NA; D gene: TRBD1; CDR3 protein: CSATQGMGQPQHF; CDR3 DNA: TGCAGTGCGACACAGGGGATGGGGCAGCCCCAGCATTTT
J gene: TRBJ2-1; V gene: TRBV10-3; clone size: NA; D gene: TRBD2; CDR3 protein: CAISRGGASGYNEQFF; CDR3 DNA: TGTGCCATCAGCCGAGGAGGGGCTAGCGGATACAATGAGCAGTTCTTC
J gene: TRBJ1-2; V gene: TRBV6-1; clone size: NA; D gene: NA; CDR3 protein: CASSPMGRSNYGYTF; CDR3 DNA: TGTGCCAGCAGTCCCATGGGGCGATCAAACTATGGCTACACCTTC
J gene: TRBJ2-7; V gene: TRBV6-2/TRBV6-3; clone size: NA; D gene: TRBD2; CDR3 protein: CASRSETSGYEQYF; CDR3 DNA: TGTGCCAGCAGAAGCGAGACTAGCGGCTACGAGCAGTACTTC
J gene: TRBJ1-4; V gene: TRBV28; clone size: NA; D gene: NA; CDR3 protein: CASSSLGRSGEKLFF; CDR3 DNA: TGTGCCAGCAGTTCCCTGGGGAGGTCCGGTGAAAAACTGTTTTTT
J gene: TRBJ2-3; V gene: TRBV7-9; clone size: once; D gene: TRBD2; CDR3 protein: CASSPGGISTDTQYF; CDR3 DNA: TGTGCCAGCAGCCCGGGGGGAATTAGCACAGATACGCAGTATTTT
J gene: TRBJ2-5; V gene: TRBV7-9; clone size: NA; D gene: TRBD1; CDR3 protein: CASSEDREVDTQYF; CDR3 DNA: TGTGCCAGCAGCGAGGACAGGGAGGTTGATACCCAGTACTTC
J gene: TRBJ2-7; V gene: TRBV20-1; clone size: NA; D gene: NA; CDR3 protein: CSATGGGTGAQTRYEQYF; CDR3 DNA: TGCAGTGCTACCGGCGGGGGAACAGGGGCTCAAACCCGCTACGAGCAGTACTTC
J gene: TRBJ2-6; V gene: TRBV4-2; clone size: NA; D gene: NA; CDR3 protein: CASSPSGAAGANVLTF; CDR3 DNA: TGTGCCAGCAGCCCTTCGGGGGCGGCGGGGGCCAACGTCCTGACTTTC
J gene: TRBJ2-3; V gene: TRBV15; clone size: few; D gene: TRBD2; CDR3 protein: CATSRSRTSGSTDTQYF; CDR3 DNA: TGTGCCACCAGCAGATCTCGGACTAGCGGGAGCACAGATACGCAGTATTTT
J gene: TRBJ1-6; V gene: TRBV6-1; clone size: NA; D gene: NA; CDR3 protein: CASSDYSPLHF; CDR3 DNA: TGTGCCAGCAGTGATTATTCACCCCTCCACTTT
J gene: TRBJ1-5; V gene: TRBV27; clone size: NA; D gene: NA; CDR3 protein: CASGQWGQPQHF; CDR3 DNA: TGTGCCAGCGGTCAATGGGGTCAGCCCCAGCATTTT
J gene: TRBJ2-7; V gene: TRBV6-1; clone size: few; D gene: TRBD2; CDR3 protein: CASRGLATYEQYF; CDR3 DNA: TGTGCCAGCAGGGGACTAGCGACCTACGAGCAGTACTTC
J gene: TRBJ1-2; V gene: TRBV19; clone size: once; D gene: TRBD1; CDR3 protein: CASSPAHRDRHGYTF; CDR3 DNA: TGTGCCAGTAGTCCAGCACACCGGGACAGGCACGGCTACACCTTC
J gene: TRBJ2-1; V gene: TRBV20-1; clone size: few; D gene: NA; CDR3 protein: CSSRDRSYNEQFF; CDR3 DNA: TGCTCGAGCCGGGACCGGTCTTACAATGAGCAGTTCTTC
J gene: TRBJ1-6; V gene: TRBV7-8; clone size: NA; D gene: TRBD1; CDR3 protein: CASSLARAGGYNSPLHF; CDR3 DNA: TGTGCCAGCAGCTTAGCGCGGGCAGGGGGTTATAATTCACCCCTCCACTTT
J gene: TRBJ1-5; V gene: TRBV27; clone size: few; D gene: TRBD1; CDR3 protein: CASRGQGALDQPQHF; CDR3 DNA: TGTGCCAGCAGGGGACAGGGGGCCTTGGATCAGCCCCAGCATTTT
J gene: TRBJ1-5; V gene: TRBV6-2/TRBV6-3; clone size: NA; D gene: TRBD1; CDR3 protein: CASRGQGFFQPQHF; CDR3 DNA: TGTGCCAGCCGGGGACAGGGTTTCTTTCAGCCCCAGCATTTT
J gene: TRBJ2-2; V gene: TRBV20-1; clone size: few; D gene: TRBD2; CDR3 protein: CSASPVAGDGELFF; CDR3 DNA: TGCAGTGCTAGCCCGGTAGCGGGAGACGGGGAGCTGTTTTTT